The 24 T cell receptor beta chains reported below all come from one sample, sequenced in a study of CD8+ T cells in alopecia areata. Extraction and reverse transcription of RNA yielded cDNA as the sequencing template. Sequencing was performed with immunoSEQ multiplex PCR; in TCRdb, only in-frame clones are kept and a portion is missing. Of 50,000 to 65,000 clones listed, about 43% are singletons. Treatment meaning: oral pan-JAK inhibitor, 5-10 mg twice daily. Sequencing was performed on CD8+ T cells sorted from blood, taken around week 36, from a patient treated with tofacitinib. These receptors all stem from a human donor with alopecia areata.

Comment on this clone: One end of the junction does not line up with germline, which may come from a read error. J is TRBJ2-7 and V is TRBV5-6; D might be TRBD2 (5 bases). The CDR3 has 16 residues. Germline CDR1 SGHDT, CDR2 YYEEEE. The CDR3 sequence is CASSQELVGSSYEQYF. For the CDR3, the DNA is TGCGCCAGCAGCCAAGAACTGGTGGGGAGCTCCTACGAGCAGTACTTC.

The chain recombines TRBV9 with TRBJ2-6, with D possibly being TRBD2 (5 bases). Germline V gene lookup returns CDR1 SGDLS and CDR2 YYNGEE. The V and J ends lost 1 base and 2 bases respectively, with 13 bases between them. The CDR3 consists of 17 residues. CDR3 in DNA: TGTGCCAGCAGCGTACCCAGCCGGGGAACTGGGGCCAACGTCCTGACTTTC. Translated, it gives CASSVPSRGTGANVLTF. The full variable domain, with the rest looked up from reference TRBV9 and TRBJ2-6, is DSGVTQTPKHLITATGQRVTLRCSPRSGDLSVYWYQQSLDQGLQFLIQYYNGEERAKGNILERFSAQQFPDLHSELNLSSLELGDSALYFCASSVPSRGTGANVLTFGAGSRLTVL.

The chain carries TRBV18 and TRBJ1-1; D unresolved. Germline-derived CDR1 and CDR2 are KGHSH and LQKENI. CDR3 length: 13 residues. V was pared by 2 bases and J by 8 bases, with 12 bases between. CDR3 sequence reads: CASSPANRDEAFF. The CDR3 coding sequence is TGTGCCAGCTCACCAGCGAACAGAGACGAAGCTTTCTTT.

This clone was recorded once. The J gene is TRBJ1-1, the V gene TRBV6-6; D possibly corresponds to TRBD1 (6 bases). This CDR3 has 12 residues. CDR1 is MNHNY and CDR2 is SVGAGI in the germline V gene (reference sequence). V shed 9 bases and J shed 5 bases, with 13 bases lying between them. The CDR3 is CASSRGATEAFF. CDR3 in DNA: TGTGCCAGTTCCCGGGGGGCGACTGAAGCTTTCTTT.

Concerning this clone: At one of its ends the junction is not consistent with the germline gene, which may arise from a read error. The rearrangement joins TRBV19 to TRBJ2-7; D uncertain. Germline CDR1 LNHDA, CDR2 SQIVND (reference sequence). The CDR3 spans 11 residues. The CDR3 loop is CASGIGYEQYF. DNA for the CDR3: TGTGCCAGTGGTATTGGCTACGAGCAGTACTTC.

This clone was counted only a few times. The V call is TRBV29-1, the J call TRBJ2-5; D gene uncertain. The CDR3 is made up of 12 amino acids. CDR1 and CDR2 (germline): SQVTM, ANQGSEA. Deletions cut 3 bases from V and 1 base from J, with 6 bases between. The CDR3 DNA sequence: TGCAGCGTTGACGGCCCCCAAGAGACCCAGTACTTC. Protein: CSVDGPQETQYF.

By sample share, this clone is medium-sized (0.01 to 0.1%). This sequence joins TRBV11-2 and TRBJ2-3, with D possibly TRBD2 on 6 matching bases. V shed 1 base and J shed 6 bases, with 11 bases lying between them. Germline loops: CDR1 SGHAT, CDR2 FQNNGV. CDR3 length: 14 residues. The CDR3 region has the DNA TGTGCCAGCAGCTTAGCCAGCGGGCTTGATACGCAGTATTTT. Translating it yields CASSLASGLDTQYF.

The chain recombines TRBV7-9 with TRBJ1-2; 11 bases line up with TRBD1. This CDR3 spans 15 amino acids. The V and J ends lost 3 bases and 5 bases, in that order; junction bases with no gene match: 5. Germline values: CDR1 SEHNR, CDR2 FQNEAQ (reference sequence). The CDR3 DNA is TGTGCCAGCAGCTTGGTGGGACAGGGGGAATATGGCTACACCTTC. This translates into CASSLVGQGEYGYTF.

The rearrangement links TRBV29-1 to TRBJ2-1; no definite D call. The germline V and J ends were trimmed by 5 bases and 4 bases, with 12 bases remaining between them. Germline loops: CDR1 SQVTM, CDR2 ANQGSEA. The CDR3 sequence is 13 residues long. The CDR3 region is CSVSWARYNEQFF. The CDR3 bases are TGCAGCGTTTCTTGGGCTAGATACAATGAGCAGTTCTTC.

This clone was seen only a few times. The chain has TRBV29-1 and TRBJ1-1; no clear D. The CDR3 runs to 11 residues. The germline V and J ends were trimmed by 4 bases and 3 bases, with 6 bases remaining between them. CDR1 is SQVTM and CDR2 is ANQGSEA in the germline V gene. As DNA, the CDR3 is TGCAGCGTTGGTAGGGACACTGAAGCTTTCTTT. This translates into CSVGRDTEAFF.

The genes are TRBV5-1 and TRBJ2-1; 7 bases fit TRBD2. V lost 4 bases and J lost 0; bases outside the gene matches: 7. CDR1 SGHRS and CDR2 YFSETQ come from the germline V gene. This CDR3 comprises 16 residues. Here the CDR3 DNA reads TGCGCCAGCAGCCCGGGGGGACTTGGCTCCTACAATGAGCAGTTCTTC. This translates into CASSPGGLGSYNEQFF.

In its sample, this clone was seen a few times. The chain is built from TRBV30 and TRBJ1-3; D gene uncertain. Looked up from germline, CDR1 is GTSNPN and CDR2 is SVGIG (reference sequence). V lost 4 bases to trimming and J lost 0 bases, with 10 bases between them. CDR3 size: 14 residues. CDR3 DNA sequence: TGTGCCTGGATGGGAAGAAGCTCTGGAAACACCATATATTTT. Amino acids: CAWMGRSSGNTIYF. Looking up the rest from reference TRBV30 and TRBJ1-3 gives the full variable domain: SQTIHQWPATLVQPVGSPLSLECTVEGTSNPNLYWYRQAAGRGLQLLFYSVGIGQISSEVPQNLSASRPQDRQFILSSKKLLLSDSGFYLCAWMGRSSGNTIYFGEGSWLTVV.

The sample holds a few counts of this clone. The CDR3 is CASSPTGSRPETQYF. For the CDR3, the DNA is TGTGCCAGCAGCCCGACCGGGTCTCGGCCAGAGACCCAGTACTTC. V gene TRBV14 combines with J gene TRBJ2-5, with no clear D. CDR1 and CDR2 (germline): SGHDN, FVKESK. V lost 4 bases and J lost 4, with 16 bases in between. The CDR3 length is 15 residues.

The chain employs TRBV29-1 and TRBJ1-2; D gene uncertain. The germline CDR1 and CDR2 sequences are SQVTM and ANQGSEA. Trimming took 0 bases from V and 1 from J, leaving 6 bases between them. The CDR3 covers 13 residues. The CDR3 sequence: CSVEDPDNYGYTF. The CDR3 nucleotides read TGCAGCGTTGAAGATCCAGATAACTATGGCTACACCTTC.

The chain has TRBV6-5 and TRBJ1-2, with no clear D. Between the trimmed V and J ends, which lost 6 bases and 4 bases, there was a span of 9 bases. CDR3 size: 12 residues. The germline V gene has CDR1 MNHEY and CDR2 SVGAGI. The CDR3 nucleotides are TGTGCCAGCAGAAAGGAGACCTATGGCTACACCTTC. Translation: CASRKETYGYTF.

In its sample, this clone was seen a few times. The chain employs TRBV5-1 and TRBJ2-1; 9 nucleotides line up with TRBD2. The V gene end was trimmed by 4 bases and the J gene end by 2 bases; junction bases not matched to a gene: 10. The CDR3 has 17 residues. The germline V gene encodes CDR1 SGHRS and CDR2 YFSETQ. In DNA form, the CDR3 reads TGCGCCAGCAGCGCCCCATTAGCGGGAGAACCCTACAATGAGCAGTTCTTC. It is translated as CASSAPLAGEPYNEQFF.

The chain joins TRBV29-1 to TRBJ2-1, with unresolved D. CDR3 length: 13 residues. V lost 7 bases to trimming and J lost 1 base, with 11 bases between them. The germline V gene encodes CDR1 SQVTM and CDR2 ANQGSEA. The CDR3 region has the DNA TGCAGCGCCTCTATGGGGTCCTACAATGAGCAGTTCTTC. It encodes CSASMGSYNEQFF.

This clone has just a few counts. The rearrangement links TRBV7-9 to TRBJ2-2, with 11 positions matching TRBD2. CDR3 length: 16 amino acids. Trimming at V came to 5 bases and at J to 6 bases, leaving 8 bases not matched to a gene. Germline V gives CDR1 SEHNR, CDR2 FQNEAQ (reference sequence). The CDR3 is CASSAPGLAVSGELFF. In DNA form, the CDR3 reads TGTGCCAGCAGCGCTCCGGGACTAGCGGTCTCCGGGGAGCTGTTTTTT.

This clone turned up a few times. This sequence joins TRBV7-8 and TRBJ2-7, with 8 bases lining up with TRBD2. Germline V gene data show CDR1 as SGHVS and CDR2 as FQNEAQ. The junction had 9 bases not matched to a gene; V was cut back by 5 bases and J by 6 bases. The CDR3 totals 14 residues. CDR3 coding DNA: TGTGCCAGCAGCCCCGGGAGGGGGTGGGGCGAGCAGTACTTC. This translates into CASSPGRGWGEQYF.

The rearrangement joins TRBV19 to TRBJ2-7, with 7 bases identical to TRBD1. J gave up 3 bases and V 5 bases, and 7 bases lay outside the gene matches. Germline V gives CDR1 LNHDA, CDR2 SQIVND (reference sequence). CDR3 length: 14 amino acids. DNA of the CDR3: TGTGCCAGTAGTTACAGGGGTGAGGGCTACGAGCAGTACTTC. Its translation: CASSYRGEGYEQYF. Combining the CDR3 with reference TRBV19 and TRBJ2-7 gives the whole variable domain DGGITQSPKYLFRKEGQNVTLSCEQNLNHDAMYWYRQDPGQGLRLIYYSQIVNDFQKGDIAEGYSVSREKKESFPLTVTSAQKNPTAFYLCASSYRGEGYEQYFGPGTRLTVT.

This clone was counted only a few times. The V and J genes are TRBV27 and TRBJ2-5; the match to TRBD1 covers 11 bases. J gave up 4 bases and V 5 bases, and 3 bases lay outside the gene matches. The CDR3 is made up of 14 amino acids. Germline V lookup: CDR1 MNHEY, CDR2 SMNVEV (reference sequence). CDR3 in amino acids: CASSPGTGGETQYF. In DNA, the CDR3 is TGTGCCAGCAGTCCAGGGACAGGGGGAGAGACCCAGTACTTC.

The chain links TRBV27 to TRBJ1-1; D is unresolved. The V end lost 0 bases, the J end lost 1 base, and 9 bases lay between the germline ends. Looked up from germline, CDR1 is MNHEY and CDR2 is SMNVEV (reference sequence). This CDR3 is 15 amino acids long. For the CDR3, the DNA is TGTGCCAGCAGTTTATCTGTCACGCCGAACACTGAAGCTTTCTTT. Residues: CASSLSVTPNTEAFF.

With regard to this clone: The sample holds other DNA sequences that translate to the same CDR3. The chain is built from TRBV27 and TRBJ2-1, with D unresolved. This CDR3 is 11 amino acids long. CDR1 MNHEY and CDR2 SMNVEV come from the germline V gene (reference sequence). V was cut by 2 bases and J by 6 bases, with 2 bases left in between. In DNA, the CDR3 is TGTGCCAGCAGTTTAGGCAATGAGCAGTTCTTC. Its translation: CASSLGNEQFF.

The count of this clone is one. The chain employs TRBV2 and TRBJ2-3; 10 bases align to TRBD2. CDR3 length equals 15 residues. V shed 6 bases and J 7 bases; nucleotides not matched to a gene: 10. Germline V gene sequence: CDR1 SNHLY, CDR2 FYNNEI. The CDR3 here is CASRTGTSVSHTQYF. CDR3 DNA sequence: TGTGCCAGCAGAACCGGGACTAGCGTGTCCCATACGCAGTATTTT.